Here is one TCR beta chain with its context. The record originates from a study of shared clonotypes between healthy human individuals. Only in-frame clones appear in the TCRdb table, and some are missing; sequencing was by immunoSEQ multiplex PCR. Here the sample spans about 2 million clones, roughly 96% being singletons. Germline V gene data show CDR1 as SGHRS and CDR2 as YFSETQ. The V segment lost 0 bases and the J segment 8 bases; nucleotides outside the gene matches: 11. This CDR3 is built from 16 residues. The chain joins TRBV5-1 to TRBJ1-2, with 9 bases lining up with TRBD1. Sequenced: naive CD4+ T cells sorted from blood. Subset specified: CD45RA+ positively selected. This sequence originates from a man between 18 and 35 years old in good health. Here the CDR3 reads CASSLGTGGATQGYTF. The CDR3 bases are TGCGCCAGCAGCTTGGGAACAGGGGGCGCGACACAGGGCTACACCTTC.